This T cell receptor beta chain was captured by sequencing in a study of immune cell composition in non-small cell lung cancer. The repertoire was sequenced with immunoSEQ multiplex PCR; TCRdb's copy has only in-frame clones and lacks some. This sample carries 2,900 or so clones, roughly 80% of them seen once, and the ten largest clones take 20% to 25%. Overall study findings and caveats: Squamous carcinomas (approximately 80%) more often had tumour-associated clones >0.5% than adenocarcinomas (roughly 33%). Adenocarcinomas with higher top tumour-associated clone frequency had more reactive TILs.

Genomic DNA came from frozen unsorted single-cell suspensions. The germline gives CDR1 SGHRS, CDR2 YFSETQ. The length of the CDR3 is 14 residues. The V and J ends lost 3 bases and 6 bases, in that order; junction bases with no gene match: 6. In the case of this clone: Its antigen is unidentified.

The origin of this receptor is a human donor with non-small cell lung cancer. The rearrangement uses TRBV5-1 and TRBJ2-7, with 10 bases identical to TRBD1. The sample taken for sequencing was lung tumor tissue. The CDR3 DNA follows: TGCGCCAGCAGCTCCCGACAGGGGGCGATCGAGCAGTACTTC. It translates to CASSSRQGAIEQYF.